This T cell receptor beta chain was found in a study of cytomegalovirus exposure and HLA in healthy donors. Overall study context: About 85 million unique TCRs from HLA-typed donors were held in an early release of data.

The primer mix had 60 Vbeta and 13 Jbeta primers. Produced via immunoSEQ multiplex PCR; TCRdb's table is partial and in-frame only. The table lists 90,000 to 110,000 clones, about 76% of them singletons. Germline CDR1 and CDR2: MDHEN and SYDVKM. This CDR3 has 14 residues. Trimming removed 5 bases from V and 7 bases from J, with 15 bases in between. The sequencing input was PBMCs. The TCR originated in a man aged 35 to 55 in good health and CMV-seronegative. This chain connects TRBV28 to TRBJ2-1; possible D gene TRBD2, 7 bases. CDR3 nucleotides: TGTGCCAGCAGTCTTACCGGGGGGCGTAATGAGCAGTTCTTC. Its translation is CASSLTGGRNEQFF.